This paragraph reports one T cell receptor (beta chain). The treatment is: preoperative locoregional IRX-2 cytokine immunotherapy. This phase Ib study tested locoregional IRX-2 cytokine immunotherapy given before surgery. The entry originates in a study of preoperative IRX-2 immunotherapy in early breast cancer. The CDR3 is made up of 13 amino acids. V was pared by 4 bases and J by 0 bases, with 8 bases between. Germline V gives CDR1 SGHRS, CDR2 YFSETQ. Generated by immunoSEQ multiplex PCR, the TCRdb table keeps only in-frame clones and is missing some. The sample lists around 34,000 clones, roughly 96% occurring once.

This chain joins TRBV5-1 and TRBJ2-7, with D possibly TRBD1 on 5 matching bases. The receptor's source is a human donor with breast cancer. The sample was collected from a patient treated with IRX-2 immunotherapy. The CDR3 region is CASSPDSSYEQYF. Written as DNA, the CDR3 is TGCGCCAGCAGCCCTGACAGCTCCTACGAGCAGTACTTC.